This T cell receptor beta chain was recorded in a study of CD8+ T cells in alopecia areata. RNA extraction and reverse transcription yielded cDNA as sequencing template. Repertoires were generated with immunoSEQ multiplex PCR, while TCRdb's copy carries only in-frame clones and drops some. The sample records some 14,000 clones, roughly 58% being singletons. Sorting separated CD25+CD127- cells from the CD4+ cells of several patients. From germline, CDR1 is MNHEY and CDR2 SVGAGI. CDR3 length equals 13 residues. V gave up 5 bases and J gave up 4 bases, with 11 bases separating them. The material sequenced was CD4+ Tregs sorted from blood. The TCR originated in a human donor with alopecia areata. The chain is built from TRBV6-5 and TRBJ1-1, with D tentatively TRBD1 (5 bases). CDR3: CASSETVGTEAFF. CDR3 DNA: TGTGCCAGCAGTGAGACAGTGGGCACTGAAGCTTTCTTT.